The 12 T cell receptor beta chains listed next were all sequenced from one sample in a study of long-term antiretroviral therapy in people with HIV. Version v3.0 of the immunoSEQ assay ran at survey level. Repertoires were generated with immunoSEQ multiplex PCR, while TCRdb's copy carries only in-frame clones and drops some. The sample comprises about 36,000 clones, over 75% of which are singletons, and roughly 6.1% rests with the top ten. This specimen consisted of unsorted PBMCs, obtained 0.6 years after starting antiretroviral therapy. The receptors here all came from a man younger than 35 with HIV.

The CDR3, as DNA: TGTGCCATCAGTGAAAACCCTGTGGCGGGTGGTGGAAACATTCAGTACTTC. Its protein product is CAISENPVAGGGNIQYF. The V and J genes are TRBV10-3 and TRBJ2-4; weak D call: TRBD2 (5 bases). In germline, CDR1 is ENHRY, CDR2 SYGVKD. This CDR3 is built from 17 residues. V lost 3 bases to trimming and J lost 6 bases, with 21 bases between them.

This clone was detected a few times. The chain combines TRBV2 with TRBJ1-5; possible D gene TRBD1, 5 bases. The germline CDR1 and CDR2 sequences are SNHLY and FYNNEI. Trimming stripped 2 bases from V and 2 bases from J, with 7 bases between. This CDR3 contains 14 residues. The CDR3 is CASSEQGGNQPQHF. The CDR3, as DNA: TGTGCCAGCAGTGAACAGGGAGGCAATCAGCCCCAGCATTTT. The full variable domain, completed using reference TRBV2 and TRBJ1-5, is EPEVTQTPSHQVTQMGQEVILRCVPISNHLYFYWYRQILGQKVEFLVSFYNNEISEKSEIFDDQFSVERPDGSNFTLKIRSTKLEDSAMYFCASSEQGGNQPQHFGDGTRLSIL.

CDR3 sequence reads: CASSARAPVSGANVLTF. The CDR3 DNA reads TGTGCCAGTAGTGCCAGGGCGCCTGTCTCTGGGGCCAACGTCCTGACTTTC. The chain carries TRBV19 and TRBJ2-6; D possibly corresponds to TRBD1 (5 bases). This CDR3 has 17 amino acids. Germline lookup yields CDR1 LNHDA and CDR2 SQIVND (reference sequence). V was shortened by 5 bases and J by 0 bases, with 14 bases between the two germline ends.

The chain links TRBV29-1 to TRBJ2-5, with TRBD1 matching over 7 bases. In germline, CDR1 is SQVTM, CDR2 ANQGSEA. This CDR3 region has 13 residues. V dropped 6 bases and J dropped 1; count of bases not matched to a gene: 5. This CDR3 is CSVPTGFQETQYF. The CDR3 bases are TGCAGCGTCCCGACAGGGTTCCAAGAGACCCAGTACTTC. Filled out from reference TRBV29-1 and TRBJ2-5, the complete variable domain reads SAVISQKPSRDICQRGTSLTIQCQVDSQVTMMFWYRQQPGQSLTLIATANQGSEATYESGFVIDKFPISRPNLTFSTLTVSNMSPEDSSIYLCSVPTGFQETQYFGPGTRLLVL.

The chain employs TRBV5-4 and TRBJ2-4, with 11 nucleotides matching TRBD2. V was pared by 4 bases and J by 1 base, with 13 bases of the junction left unmatched. CDR3 length equals 19 residues. In germline, CDR1 is SGHNT, CDR2 YYREEE (reference sequence). CDR3 protein: CASSGTSGSFASAKNIQYF. The CDR3 DNA reads TGTGCCAGCAGCGGTACTAGCGGGAGTTTTGCTTCGGCCAAAAACATTCAGTACTTC.

This rearrangement joins TRBV30 to TRBJ1-2, with D unclear. V was clipped by 5 bases and J by 3 bases, with 13 bases between them. From germline, CDR1 is GTSNPN and CDR2 SVGIG (reference sequence). The CDR3 consists of 13 residues. CDR3 residues: CAWGQRADYGYTF. CDR3 in DNA: TGTGCCTGGGGGCAGCGAGCGGACTATGGCTACACCTTC.

This clone was picked up a small number of times. The V and J genes are TRBV5-1 and TRBJ2-1; D gene ambiguous. The germline V gene has CDR1 SGHRS and CDR2 YFSETQ. The CDR3 has 13 amino acids. V lost 0 bases, J lost 5 bases, and 6 bases lay in between. The DNA of the CDR3 is TGCGCCAGCAGCTTGGCTACAAACAATGAGCAGTTCTTC. Its translation: CASSLATNNEQFF.

The chain uses TRBV9 and TRBJ2-7; D possibly matches TRBD1 or TRBD2 (6 bases each). Trimming took 7 bases from V and 2 from J, leaving 13 bases between them. The germline V gene encodes CDR1 SGDLS and CDR2 YYNGEE. The CDR3 extends over 13 amino acids. The CDR3 DNA is TGTGCCAGCGGCCCGGGGGCGGCCTACGAGCAGTACTTC. It translates to CASGPGAAYEQYF.

The J gene is TRBJ1-3, the V gene TRBV7-2, with a tentative D call TRBD1 (6 bases). Trimming removed 7 bases from V and 4 bases from J, with 20 bases in between. Germline assignment: CDR1 SGHTA and CDR2 FQGNSA. The CDR3 is 16 residues long. The DNA of the CDR3 is TGTGCCAGCACCTCCCCGGGACAAGGAAAAGGAAACACCATATATTTT. This sequence encodes CASTSPGQGKGNTIYF.

V gene TRBV6-1 combines with J gene TRBJ2-7, with a tentative D call TRBD2 (5 bases). V lost 6 bases and J lost 0, with 15 bases in between. The CDR3 runs 15 residues. CDR1 and CDR2 from the germline V gene are MNHNS and SASEGT. The CDR3 DNA sequence: TGTGCCAGCAGCCCTAGGGTGGGGAGCTCCTACGAGCAGTACTTC. Translated, it gives CASSPRVGSSYEQYF.

CDR3 nucleotide sequence: TGTGCCAGCAGTCGACAGGGGAGGCAGCCCCAGCATTTT. Residues: CASSRQGRQPQHF. V gene TRBV6-5 combines with J gene TRBJ1-5; TRBD1 aligns across 8 bases. Germline V lookup: CDR1 MNHEY, CDR2 SVGAGI. The V segment lost 5 bases and the J segment 7 bases; nucleotides outside the gene matches: 4. The CDR3 spans 13 residues.

This chain connects TRBV7-9 to TRBJ2-7; TRBD1 is a possible D gene (6 bases). This CDR3 is built from 14 residues. Germline CDR1 reads SEHNR; CDR2 reads FQNEAQ (reference sequence). V lost 5 bases to trimming and J lost 3 bases, with 14 bases between them. CDR3 sequence: CASSNRESDYEQYF. DNA for the CDR3: TGTGCCAGCAGCAACAGGGAATCAGACTACGAGCAGTACTTC.